This T cell receptor beta chain was found in a study of T cell repertoires in aging, cancer and after chemotherapy. Overall study: Patients with glioblastoma brain tumors were sampled before and after temozolomide-based therapy.

CDR1 LGHNA and CDR2 YSLEER come from the germline V gene. Trimming took 1 base from V and 2 from J; bases not matched to a gene: 4. The CDR3 length is 16 residues. Multiplex touch-down PCR with TRB-A/B primers amplified rearranged V-D-J TRB sequences. TCRdb independently ran MiXCR on the multiplex PCR reads; one entry per CDR3 protein. The top ten clones hold roughly 15% of a sample with about a thousand distinct CDR3 sequences, about 30% of them seen once. TCR beta rearrangements were amplified from peripheral blood genomic DNA. The material sequenced was blood. The origin of this receptor is a human donor with a solid tumor. This chain uses TRBV4-3 with TRBJ1-1; 10 positions agree with TRBD1. The chain's CDR3 is CASSQVWDRGNTEAFF. In DNA form, the CDR3 reads TGCGCCAGCAGCCAAGTATGGGACAGGGGTAACACTGAAGCTTTCTTT.